This is a list of T cell receptor beta chains from one sample in a study of blood T cell repertoires in COVID-19. Profiled with immunoSEQ multiplex PCR; TCRdb holds only in-frame clones, not every one. The table includes about 300,000 clones, roughly nine tenths detected once. The source material was PBMCs or T cells enriched from blood (not recorded which). The source of these receptors is a woman aged 18-35 years who had recovered from COVID-19. The CDR3 runs from the conserved cysteine through the conserved F or W. A D gene is named only where the DNA matches it firmly. Clone size is shown for a subset of rows, as once, few, many or a class of expanded clone.

v_call	j_call	d_call	clone_size	cdr3_aa	cdr3_nt
TRBV25-1	TRBJ1-4	NA	NA	CASSEYGPPHFF	TGTGCCAGCAGTGAATATGGGCCTCCTCATTTTTTT
TRBV2	TRBJ2-5	TRBD1	once	CASTIQGWETQYF	TGTGCCAGCACCATACAGGGGTGGGAGACCCAGTACTTC
TRBV19	TRBJ2-7	TRBD1	once	CASSPGTGKSYYFEQYF	TGTGCCAGTAGTCCAGGGACAGGGAAATCTTACTACTTCGAGCAGTACTTC
TRBV5-1	TRBJ1-4	TRBD1	NA	CASTPGQANEKLFF	TGCGCCAGCACCCCGGGACAGGCTAATGAAAAACTGTTTTTT
TRBV5-6	TRBJ2-7	TRBD1	NA	CASSRTGSLGEQYF	TGTGCCAGCAGCCGGACAGGGTCTCTGGGCGAGCAGTACTTC
TRBV28	TRBJ1-2	TRBD1	NA	CASRDRSLYGYTF	TGTGCCAGCAGGGACAGGAGTCTCTATGGCTACACCTTC
TRBV18	TRBJ1-6	NA	few	CASSPQREGNNSPLHF	TGTGCCAGCTCACCGCAGAGGGAGGGCAATAATTCACCCCTCCACTTT
TRBV19	TRBJ1-1	NA	NA	CASSIVMGAEAFF	TGTGCCAGTAGTATAGTGATGGGAGCTGAAGCTTTCTTT
TRBV10-3	TRBJ2-1	TRBD2	NA	CAISWTSGTNNEQFF	TGTGCCATCAGTTGGACTAGCGGGACTAACAATGAGCAGTTCTTC
TRBV3-1/TRBV3-2	TRBJ1-2	TRBD1	many	CASSQDTWDRNYGYTF	TGTGCCAGCAGCCAAGATACCTGGGACAGGAACTATGGCTACACCTTC
TRBV4-1	TRBJ1-2	NA	NA	CASSQEAGTTIRQGGYTF	TGCGCCAGCAGCCAAGAGGCTGGGACAACCATCCGGCAGGGGGGCTACACCTTC
TRBV30	TRBJ1-6	NA	few	CARHGGGANSPLHF	TGTGCCCGGCACGGGGGGGGCGCGAATTCACCCCTCCACTTT
TRBV9	TRBJ1-2	NA	once	CASSDFPGVGGYTF	TGTGCCAGCAGCGACTTTCCAGGGGTGGGTGGCTACACCTTC
TRBV7-9	TRBJ1-6	NA	NA	CASSLATGNSPLHF	TGTGCCAGCAGCTTAGCAACGGGAAATTCACCCCTCCACTTT